This note documents a single T cell receptor beta chain sequence. The antigen remains unidentified. CDR3 size: 19 residues. J gave up 2 bases and V 0 bases, and 12 bases lay outside the gene matches. Germline V gene sequence: CDR1 SGHAT, CDR2 FQNNGV. These data come from a study of cytomegalovirus exposure and HLA in healthy donors. The overall study: In a previous analysis, around 120 million unique TCR beta sequences were found from about 179 million T cells.

The study's findings and limits: Among TCR beta chains, those listed as cytomegalovirus-associated numbered fewer than 200. In vitro work confirmed that three CMV-associated chains recognize CMV antigens. Data from an earlier analysis indicated that most TCR beta V segments were productive either about 90% or about 30% of the time.

The PCR made use of 60 Vbeta and 13 Jbeta primers. Sequenced by immunoSEQ multiplex PCR; TCRdb stores in-frame clones only, minus some. The table records about 94,000 clones, around 66% of them present only once. This TCR derives from a man aged 30-40 years in good health and CMV-seronegative. The specimen sequenced was PBMCs. This rearrangement joins TRBV11-2 to TRBJ2-2, with TRBD2 matching over 7 bases. DNA for the CDR3: TGTGCCAGCAGCTTAGAGGGGCTAGCGGACAATCGAAACACCGGGGAGCTGTTTTTT. It encodes CASSLEGLADNRNTGELFF.